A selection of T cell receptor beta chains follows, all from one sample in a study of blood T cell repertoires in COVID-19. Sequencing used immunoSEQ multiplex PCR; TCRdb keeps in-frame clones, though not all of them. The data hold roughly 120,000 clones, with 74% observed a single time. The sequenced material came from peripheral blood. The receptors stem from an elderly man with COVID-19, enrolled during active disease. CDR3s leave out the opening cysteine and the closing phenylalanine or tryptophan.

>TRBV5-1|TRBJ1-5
ASSLVGEANQPQH
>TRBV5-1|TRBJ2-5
ASSPGTGSETQY
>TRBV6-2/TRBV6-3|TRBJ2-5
ASSYRWDSLYQETQY
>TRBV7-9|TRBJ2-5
ASSRDDYGHQETQY
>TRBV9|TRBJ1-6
ASGGSPLH
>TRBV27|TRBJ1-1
ASSSPLQKNTEAF
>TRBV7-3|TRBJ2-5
ASSFGHQETQY
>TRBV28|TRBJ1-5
ASRSPGTGFQPQH
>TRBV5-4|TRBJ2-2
ASSPGLAANTGELF
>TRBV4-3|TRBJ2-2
ASSHELTSRINTGELF
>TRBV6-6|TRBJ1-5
ASSYDRGVQPQH
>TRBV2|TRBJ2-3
ASSGTSHTQY
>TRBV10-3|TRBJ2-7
AISPTGTGSNEQY
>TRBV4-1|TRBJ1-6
ASSQERGQGVPQRV
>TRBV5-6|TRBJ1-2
ASSLRQGRGYT
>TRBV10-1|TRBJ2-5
ASSDSPQETQY
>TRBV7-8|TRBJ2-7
ASSLREDSYEQY
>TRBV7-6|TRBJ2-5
ASSHFRGPEETQY
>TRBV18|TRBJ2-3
ASSQNTDTQY
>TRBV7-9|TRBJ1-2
ASSQQGRDRFISYGYT
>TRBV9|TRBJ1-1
ASSVYEGMVTEAF
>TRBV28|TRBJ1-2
ASSSLWTGGPNGYT
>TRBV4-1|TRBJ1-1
ASSQARGLTEAF
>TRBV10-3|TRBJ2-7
ATYRQAEQY
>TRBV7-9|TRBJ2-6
ASSWAVSGANVLT